This T cell receptor beta chain derives from a study of vaccination and CD4 T cells after COVID-19 (dated by TCRdb to between 2022 and 2023). Some background on the complete study: Convalescent patients had a positive SARS-CoV-2 result on nasal swab PCR, and of these patients, nine had mild disease and one had severe disease. The convalescent cohort included six males and four females, with two Hispanic individuals, seven Caucasians, two Asians and one multiracial person. Two doses of either the Pfizer-BioNTech BNT162b2 vaccine (n=8) or the Moderna mRNA-1273 vaccine (n=2) were administered to participants. Post-COVID blood samples were collected from convalescent patients a median of roughly 100 days after diagnosis, with a range of roughly 30 to 161 days. Post-vaccine blood samples were taken a median of roughly 72 days after the second vaccine dose, with a range of roughly 13 to 250 days. A few convalescent patients gave samples both early after vaccination (day 14) and late after vaccination (days 161 to 241). Culture stimuli were overlapping spike peptide pools from SARS-CoV-2 and from the common cold coronaviruses HCoV-NL63, HCoV-OC43 and HCoV-229E. Control cultures used a CEFX viral epitope pool as positive control, an HIV-1 Nef peptide pool as negative control, or no peptide. The spike-specific CD4+ TCR repertoire was compared before and after mRNA vaccination in ten to eleven COVID-19 convalescent patients and several infection-naive healthy vaccine recipients. Findings and caveats that apply to the study as a whole: In convalescent patients, nearly all vaccine-specific clones (304 of 307) were found to be mono-reactive for SARS-CoV-2 spike rather than cross-reactive with common cold coronaviruses. Although the median number of SARS-CoV-2-reactive clonotypes went up from approximately 20 after infection to approximately 40 after vaccination, the increase was not significant. Among convalescent patients, a median about 87% of the SARS-CoV-2-reactive clones seen after vaccination appeared only after vaccination, which suggests priming specific to the vaccine. The study included relatively few convalescent patients and did not analyze early timepoints after natural infection.

The intended sense of this specimen's time point label: late sampling 161 to 241 days after vaccination in a few convalescent patients. According to the study, the label for this sample's treatment or condition signals: approximately 10-day PBMC culture with coronavirus spike peptide pools or control peptides (ViraFEST assay). The ViraFEST assay, used in the study, expanded antigen-specific T cells with peptide pools and then identified the expanded clonotypes through TCR sequencing. The convalescent patients' positive SARS-CoV-2 PCR tests fell between March and December 2020, which was before the Alpha, Beta and Delta variants emerged in the United States. Each well held 2.2 million or so PBMCs cultured in IMDM containing approximately 5% human AB serum and 9 to 10 IU/ml IL-2, with about 10 ug/ml peptide pools added. On days 3 and 7, half of the culture medium was replaced with fresh IL-2-containing medium. After about 11 days of culture, CD4+ T cells were isolated by negative selection using the EasySep CD4+ T cell isolation kit. Ficoll-Paque Plus gradient centrifugation was used to isolate PBMCs from whole blood, and the isolated PBMCs were then either used fresh or cryopreserved at -140C. Each culture condition was generally run in triplicate wells.

Library preparation used PCR. DNA from cultured CD4+ T cells underwent TCR sequencing with the Oncomine TCR Beta short-read assay at the Johns Hopkins FTIC core. The QIAamp micro DNA kit was used to extract genomic DNA from the cultured CD4+ T cells. Oncomine TCR Beta libraries made from cultured CD4+ T cells were pooled using unique dual indexes and sequenced on an Illumina iSeq 100. The source study handled its data this way. Non-productive sequences were filtered out, and CDR3s that did not start with C, did not end with F or W, or were shorter than 7 amino acids were discarded. The MANAFEST web application identified antigen-specific clonotypes by comparing peptide-stimulated wells against reference wells and other culture wells. For a clone to be called positive, the clone needed an FDR below 0.05, an odds ratio above 5, and a productive frequency above 0.1% in at least two of three replicate wells. A clonotype was classed as cross-reactive if the clonotype showed significant expansion both in SARS-CoV-2 spike wells and in at least one common cold coronavirus spike condition. CDR3 homology was assessed with Levenshtein distances (stringdist) and unrooted phylogenetic trees (ape) in R version 3.6.1. Starting from the raw public reads, TCRdb applied fastp trimming at Q25, assembled clones with MiXCR and retained in-frame beta chains. When rows share a CDR3 protein, they turn into one entry using the most common DNA and genes. The V and J calls come from TCRdb's annotation, not from the publication. For this sample there are some 20,000 distinct CDR3 sequences; more than 30% appear just once. The ten largest account for roughly 27% of the sample.

Of note for this clonotype: There is no known antigen for this receptor. The input lacks base qualities; no much larger clone sits a single base away.

The sample was CD4+ T cells from blood, cultured in vitro, taken about 7 months after SARS-CoV-2 vaccination. The TCR sequence derives from a human donor who had recovered from COVID-19.

The DNA sequence reads TGTGCCAGCAGCCGGGACTACTGGGCCCAAGAGACCCAGTACTTC. This encodes CASSRDYWAQETQYF. In this chain, TRBV11-3 is recombined with TRBJ2-5; 7 middle bases align to TRBD2. V and J are trimmed by 5 bases and 1 base, and the gene matches miss 7 bases of the junction. The CDR1 and CDR2 encoded by the germline V gene are SGHNT and YENEEA. From its cysteine to its phenylalanine, the CDR3 spans 15 amino acids. Only the CDR3 DNA is retained, 45 bases long and in frame from the first base.